Following are 9 T cell receptor beta chains from one sample sequenced in a study of tumor-infiltrating lymphocytes in primary liver carcinoma. A primer matching the constant region was used to make TCR beta cDNA from around 460 ng of total RNA. A slightly modified ARM-PCR protocol with three nested multiplex PCR rounds produced these TCR beta libraries. Researchers ran the first two PCR rounds for around 10 cycles each with TRBV1-TRBV30 forward primers and a C-beta reverse primer. MiXCR, applied by TCRdb to the multiplex PCR reads, yields one record per CDR3 protein. Counted here are about 84,000 distinct CDR3 sequences, around 70% occurring once; the ten biggest clones make up around 19%. Investigators took RNA and DNA out together from about 21-30 mg of unsorted bulk tissue. Sequenced: liver tumor tissue from sampling region 1. Subset described: tumor region T1, superior pole. The receptors originated from a man between 40 and 49 years old with primary liver carcinoma and hepatitis B virus infection.

About this clonotype: One junction end disagrees with the germline gene, perhaps due to a read error. V is TRBV6-5 and J is TRBJ2-1; unclear D gene. The CDR3 is made up of 13 amino acids. CDR1 and CDR2 from the germline V gene are MNHEY and SVGAGI. For the CDR3, the DNA is TGTGCCAACAGTTACTCGATAGGGCTTGAGCAGTTCTTC. Translation: CANSYSIGLEQFF.

In regard to this clonotype: Mismatch with germline at one junction end may stem from a read error. CDR3 nucleotide sequence: TGCAGCGTCGCCGGGGGAGGGCACACTGAAGCTTCCTTT. Translating gives CSVAGGGHTEASF. The rearrangement uses TRBV29-1 and TRBJ1-1; D perhaps matches TRBD1 (5 bases). The CDR3 runs to 13 residues. The germline V gene has CDR1 SQVTM and CDR2 ANQGSEA.

A note on this clonotype: A much larger clone lies a single base off, so this may be a read error. The chain joins TRBV20-1 to TRBJ1-4; D is unresolved. Trimming removed 0 bases at V and 5 bases at J, with 13 bases between. CDR1 DFQATT and CDR2 SNEGSKA come from the germline V gene (reference sequence). The CDR3 loop spans 15 amino acids. This CDR3 reads CSARDAVMSNEKLFF. The CDR3, as DNA: TGCAGTGCTAGAGATGCGGTAATGAGCAATGAAAAACTGTTTTTT.

The V gene is TRBV7-3, the J gene TRBJ2-5; perhaps TRBD1 as D (6 bases). V lost 2 bases and J lost 5, with 9 bases in between. The CDR3 is made up of 13 amino acids. Germline values: CDR1 SGHTA, CDR2 FQGTGA. CDR3 sequence (DNA): TGTGCCAGCAGCTTATCGCAGGGGGAGACCCAGTACTTC. Amino acids: CASSLSQGETQYF.

This clonotype was seen just once. The CDR3 end shows no conserved phenylalanine or tryptophan, and so a read error is likely. The J gene is TRBJ1-1, the V gene TRBV30, with TRBD1 as a possible D gene (5 bases). The germline V and J ends were trimmed by 3 bases and 5 bases, with 13 bases remaining between them. There are 13 residues in the CDR3. CDR1 and CDR2 from the germline V gene are GTSNPN and SVGIG (reference sequence). As DNA, the CDR3 is TGTGCCTGGAGAAGGGGTTCGGATACTGAAGCTTTCTAT. It codes for CAWRRGSDTEAFY.

As regards this clonotype: A much larger clone differs by one base, so this may be a read error. The chain links TRBV5-1 to TRBJ2-3, with unresolved D. Germline V gene data show CDR1 as SGHRS and CDR2 as YFSETQ. This CDR3 is built from 12 residues. V lost 9 bases and J 4 bases, leaving 12 bases between the germline ends. Written as DNA, the CDR3 is TGCGCCAACAGTCAGAACTCAGATACGCAGTATTTT. Amino acid sequence: CANSQNSDTQYF.

The chain links TRBV29-1 to TRBJ2-2; D perhaps matches TRBD1 (6 bases). There are 14 residues in the CDR3. Germline V CDR1 and CDR2: SQVTM, ANQGSEA. CDR3 protein: CSAEAQGSAGELFF. Written as DNA, the CDR3 is TGCAGTGCCGAGGCTCAGGGGAGTGCCGGGGAGCTGTTTTTT.

With regard to this clonotype: Its ends do not fully match the called genes, so a read error is possible. V is TRBV29-1 and J is TRBJ2-6; either TRBD1 or TRBD2 may supply D (5 bases each). CDR3 length equals 16 residues. CDR1 is SQVTM, CDR2 ANQGSEA, per germline. The CDR3 region is CSVSGIGSSGANVMTF. The CDR3 DNA is TGCAGCGTTTCCGGGATAGGAAGCTCTGGGGCCAACGTCATGACTTTC.

There are many counts of this clonotype. Here the CDR3 DNA reads TGTGCCAGCAGCCAAGATGGGAGTTTCTACAATGAGCAGTTCTTC. It translates to CASSQDGSFYNEQFF. The chain has TRBV14 and TRBJ2-1, with D tentatively TRBD2 (5 bases). The length of the CDR3 is 15 residues. Deletions cut 0 bases from V and 3 bases from J, with 9 bases between. Germline CDR1 SGHDN, CDR2 FVKESK.